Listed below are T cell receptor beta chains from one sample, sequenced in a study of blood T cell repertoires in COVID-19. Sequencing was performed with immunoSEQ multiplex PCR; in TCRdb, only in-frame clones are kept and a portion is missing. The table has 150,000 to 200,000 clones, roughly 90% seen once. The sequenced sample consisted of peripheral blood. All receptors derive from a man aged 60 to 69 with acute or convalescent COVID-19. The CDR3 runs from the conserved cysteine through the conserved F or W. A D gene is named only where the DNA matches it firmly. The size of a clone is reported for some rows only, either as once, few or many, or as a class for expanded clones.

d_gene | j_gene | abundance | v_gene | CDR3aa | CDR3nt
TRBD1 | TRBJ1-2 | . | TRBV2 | CASSEGTGTFSYGYTF | TGTGCCAGCAGTGAAGGGACAGGGACTTTCTCCTATGGCTACACCTTC
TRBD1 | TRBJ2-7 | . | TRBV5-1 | CASSLVSSRGLYEQYF | TGCGCCAGCAGCTTGGTTTCTTCCAGGGGGCTCTACGAGCAGTACTTC
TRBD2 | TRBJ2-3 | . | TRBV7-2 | CASSRGGRGSTDTQYF | TGTGCCAGCAGTCGCGGGGGGCGGGGGAGCACAGATACGCAGTATTTT
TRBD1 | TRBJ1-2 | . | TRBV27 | CASSHRGLANYGYTF | TGTGCCAGCAGTCACAGGGGGCTCGCAAACTATGGCTACACCTTC
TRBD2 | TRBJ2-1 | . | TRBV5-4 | CASSPGTSGGAQEFF | TGTGCCAGCAGCCCTGGGACTAGCGGGGGGGCCCAGGAGTTCTTC
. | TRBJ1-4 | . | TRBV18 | CASSPGASEKLFF | TGTGCCAGCTCACCGGGGGCAAGTGAAAAACTGTTTTTT
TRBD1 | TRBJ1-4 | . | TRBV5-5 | CASSLWDREGEKLFF | TGTGCCAGCAGCCTATGGGACAGGGAGGGTGAAAAACTGTTTTTT
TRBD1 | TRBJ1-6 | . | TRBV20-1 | CSASFLTTGSNSPLHF | TGCAGTGCGAGTTTTCTGACGACAGGGTCGAACTCACCCCTCCACTTT
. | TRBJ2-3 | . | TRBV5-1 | CASSLAGGRGTDTQYF | TGCGCCAGCAGCTTGGCCGGAGGGCGTGGCACAGATACGCAGTATTTT
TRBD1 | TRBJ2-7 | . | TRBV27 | CASSLAGQDGYEQYF | TGTGCCAGCAGTTTGGCCGGACAGGACGGCTACGAGCAGTACTTC
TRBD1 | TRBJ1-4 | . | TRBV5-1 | CASSLQTGGEKLFF | TGCGCCAGCAGCTTGCAGACAGGGGGGGAAAAACTGTTTTTT
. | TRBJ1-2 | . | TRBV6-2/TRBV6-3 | CASSYPRGTGFGYTF | TGTGCCAGCAGTTACCCACGCGGAACAGGGTTTGGCTACACCTTC
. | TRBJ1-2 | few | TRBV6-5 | CASSLDGARGYTF | TGTGCCAGCAGCCTGGATGGGGCCCGAGGCTACACCTTC
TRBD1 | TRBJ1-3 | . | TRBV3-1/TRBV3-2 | CASSQVTGTTYSGNTIYF | TGTGCCAGCAGCCAAGTGACAGGGACAACTTACTCTGGAAACACCATATATTTT
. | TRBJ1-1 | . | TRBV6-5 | CASRLVFQMNTEAFF | TGTGCCTCCAGGTTGGTGTTTCAAATGAACACTGAAGCTTTCTTT
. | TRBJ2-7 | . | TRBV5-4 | CASSLASGRSSYEQYF | TGTGCCAGCAGCTTGGCCTCAGGGAGGAGCTCCTACGAGCAGTACTTC